This record covers a single T cell receptor (beta chain). What it binds is unknown. The sample originates from a study of cytomegalovirus exposure and HLA in healthy donors. The PCR ran on 60 Vbeta and 13 Jbeta primers. Clones were read by immunoSEQ multiplex PCR, and TCRdb kept only the in-frame ones, dropping some. The sample shows tens of thousands of clones, approximately 82% of them seen only once. Study-wide results and caveats: TCR beta V- and J-gene trimming was later associated with a missense DCLRE1C variant. In an earlier analysis, productive rearrangement rates for most beta V segments clustered near 87% or 30%. Cytomegalovirus-associated status was assigned to about 180 TCR beta chains. Three chains linked to CMV were shown in vitro to be specific for CMV antigens.

The sequenced sample was PBMCs. The sequence derives from a man aged 18 to 35 in good health and CMV-seronegative.

The CDR3 DNA reads as TGTGCCAGCACGAGTCAGGGGCAAGAGACCCAGTACTTC. This encodes CASTSQGQETQYF. The chain has TRBV18 and TRBJ2-5; maybe TRBD1 (6 bases). CDR3 length: 13 residues. Germline V CDR1 and CDR2: KGHSH, LQKENI. Deletions cut 8 bases from V and 2 bases from J, with 12 bases between.